There are many counts of the clone carrying this T cell receptor beta chain. Germline and junction disagree at one end, which may indicate a read error. Germline CDR1 is DFQATT and CDR2 is SNEGSKA (reference sequence). This CDR3 is built from 13 residues. This sample stems from a study of T-cell reconstitution after alpha-beta-depleted transplantation in children. Unique molecular identifiers were built into the TCRbeta library. TCRdb processed the PCR reads anew with MiXCR; each CDR3 protein has one entry. The sample contains some 640,000 distinct CDR3 sequences, roughly 15% of which appear only once.

This material consisted of PBMCs from the stem cell graft donor, taken from the stem cell graft. V is TRBV20-1 and J is TRBJ2-1; the match to TRBD1 covers 7 bases. This clonotype originated in a human donor who donated a stem cell graft to a child with acute myeloid leukemia. The CDR3 sequence: CSARYRRQGPPSF. CDR3 DNA sequence: TGCAGTGCTAGATACCGCCGACAGGGTCCGCCCTCCTTC.